This TCR beta chain was recorded in a study of T-cell reconstitution after alpha-beta-depleted transplantation in children. Researchers prepared the TCRbeta library using unique molecular identifiers, the study reports. One entry per CDR3 protein results from TCRdb running MiXCR on the PCR reads. The table records around 380,000 distinct CDR3 sequences, about 11% of them present only once. Germline V gives CDR1 SNHLY, CDR2 FYNNEI. Germline trimming cut 4 bases from V and 2 bases from J; bases unmatched to any gene: 6. The CDR3 sequence is 15 residues long. V and J are TRBV2 and TRBJ2-3; 7 bases align to TRBD1. This receptor was identified in a human donor who donated a stem cell graft to a child with acute myeloid leukemia. Sequencing used PBMCs from the stem cell graft donor, obtained from the stem cell graft. The CDR3 DNA is TGTGCCAGCAGTGCACCACAGGGGTCCACAGATACGCAGTATTTT. Its translation: CASSAPQGSTDTQYF.